These 27 T cell receptor beta chains share one sample of origin, sequenced in a study of beta chain features in type 1 diabetes (dated by TCRdb to about 2018). Library preparation used the immunoSEQ multiplex PCR assay. The entire isolated RNA was reverse transcribed using the High Capacity cDNA Reverse Transcription Kit, and thus expressed TCRB transcripts were sequenced. This is the immuneACCESS table as TCRdb keeps it, with only in-frame sequences that have V and J called. A part of the clones is gone; compared with another copy, unresolved V genes explain less than half, and the rest is unexplained. Within this sample are 38,000 or so clones, with about 64% of them counted one time only. Over 2% of the sample belongs to the ten largest clones. Material: Tregs from blood. In light of the paper, this sample's cell subset or site label describes: regulatory CD4+ T cells. These TCRs come from a woman under 40 in good health.

The genes are TRBV5-4 and TRBJ2-1, with 11 nucleotides matching TRBD1. J gave up 8 bases and V 4 bases, and 8 bases lay outside the gene matches. This CDR3 region has 15 residues. CDR1 and CDR2 from the germline V gene are SGHNT and YYREEE (reference sequence). The CDR3 loop reads CASSQPGTGGYEQFF. In nucleotides, the CDR3 is TGTGCCAGCAGCCAACCCGGGACAGGGGGATATGAGCAGTTCTTC. The full variable domain, its missing parts supplied by reference TRBV5-4 and TRBJ2-1, is ETGVTQSPTHLIKTRGQQVTLRCSSQSGHNTVSWYQQALGQGPQFIFQYYREEENGRGNFPPRFSGLQFPNYSSELNVNALELDDSALYLCASSQPGTGGYEQFFGPGTRLTVL.

V usage is TRBV6-5 and J usage is TRBJ1-1, with a weak D call TRBD1 (6 bases). This CDR3 contains 15 residues. Germline CDR1 and CDR2: MNHEY and SVGAGI. Trimming stripped 6 bases from V and 4 bases from J, with 18 bases between. In nucleotides, the CDR3 is TGTGCCAGCAGACTCACCACAGGGTCAAGCACTGAAGCTTTCTTT. It codes for CASRLTTGSSTEAFF.

V gene TRBV7-9 combines with J gene TRBJ1-2, with a weak D call TRBD1 (6 bases). Germline CDR1 and CDR2: SEHNR and FQNEAQ (reference sequence). The CDR3 extends over 15 amino acids. Deletions cut 1 base from V and 2 bases from J, with 11 bases between. The CDR3 region is CASSLGGGGNYGYTF. As DNA, the CDR3 is TGTGCCAGCAGCTTAGGAGGCGGGGGCAACTATGGCTACACCTTC.

The rearrangement links TRBV28 to TRBJ2-7; 9 bases map to TRBD1. The J segment lost 4 bases and the V segment lost 9 bases, leaving 10 bases of the junction unmatched. The germline gives CDR1 MDHEN, CDR2 SYDVKM. This CDR3 spans 14 amino acids. The CDR3 sequence is CASETGGPSYEQYF. Written as DNA, the CDR3 is TGTGCCAGTGAAACAGGGGGCCCCTCATACGAGCAGTACTTC.

This chain joins TRBV5-1 and TRBJ2-7; D perhaps matches TRBD1 (6 bases). This CDR3 region has 13 residues. Per the germline V gene, CDR1 is SGHRS and CDR2 is YFSETQ. V was cut by 4 bases and J by 3 bases, with 11 bases left in between. In DNA form, the CDR3 reads TGCGCCAGCAGCCCGGGACAATTCTACGAGCAGTACTTC. The encoded protein is CASSPGQFYEQYF. Supplemented by reference TRBV5-1 and TRBJ2-7, the full variable domain reads KAGVTQTPRYLIKTRGQQVTLSCSPISGHRSVSWYQQTPGQGLQFLFEYFSETQRNKGNFPGRFSGRQFSNSRSEMNVSTLELGDSALYLCASSPGQFYEQYFGPGTRLTVT.

The chain joins TRBV19 to TRBJ2-6, with D tentatively TRBD1 (5 bases). The germline V gene encodes CDR1 LNHDA and CDR2 SQIVND (reference sequence). This CDR3 contains 17 residues. V lost 3 bases and J lost 0, with 12 bases in between. The CDR3 is CASSIDRPYSGANVLTF. The CDR3 region has the DNA TGTGCCAGTAGTATTGACAGACCGTACTCTGGGGCCAACGTCCTGACTTTC.

The V call is TRBV7-2, the J call TRBJ2-7, with TRBD2 matching over 8 bases. The V gene end was trimmed by 4 bases and the J gene end by 3 bases; junction bases not matched to a gene: 2. Germline V gene lookup returns CDR1 SGHTA and CDR2 FQGNSA. The CDR3 has 13 residues. DNA of the CDR3: TGTGCCAGCAGCTCCGGGACTAGCTACGAGCAGTACTTC. Translated, it gives CASSSGTSYEQYF. The full variable domain, rest sourced from reference TRBV7-2 and TRBJ2-7, is GAGVSQSPSNKVTEKGKDVELRCDPISGHTALYWYRQSLGQGLEFLIYFQGNSAPDKSGLPSDRFSAERTGGSVSTLTIQRTQQEDSAVYLCASSSGTSYEQYFGPGTRLTVT.

The chain recombines TRBV29-1 with TRBJ2-1; D gene uncertain. Per germline, CDR1 SQVTM and CDR2 ANQGSEA. The V gene lost 4 bases and the J gene lost 10 bases, with 5 bases spanning the gap. The CDR3 is made up of 9 amino acids. The CDR3 protein is CSVGTEQFF. CDR3 nucleotides: TGCAGCGTTGGAACAGAGCAGTTCTTC.

The rearrangement joins TRBV29-1 to TRBJ2-3; D gene ambiguous. The CDR3 runs to 13 residues. Trimming cost V 4 bases and J 1 base, with 9 bases left between them. Germline V gives CDR1 SQVTM, CDR2 ANQGSEA. Here the CDR3 reads CSVGARRTDTQYF. In DNA form, the CDR3 reads TGCAGCGTTGGGGCGCGACGCACAGATACGCAGTATTTT.

This clone showed up just a few times. The gene calls are TRBV5-1 and TRBJ1-2, with D unresolved. The germline V gene has CDR1 SGHRS and CDR2 YFSETQ. The CDR3 has 13 residues. V was clipped by 1 base and J by 2 bases, with 6 bases between them. CDR3 region: CASSLQANYGYTF. CDR3 nucleotide sequence: TGCGCCAGCAGCTTGCAGGCGAACTATGGCTACACCTTC.

The V call is TRBV7-6, the J call TRBJ2-2, with TRBD2 as a possible D gene (6 bases). V lost 2 bases and J lost 1, with 11 bases in between. The CDR3 contains 16 residues. CDR1 is SGHVS and CDR2 is FNYEAQ in the germline V gene. CDR3 in amino acids: CASSLRSGENTGELFF. CDR3 coding DNA: TGTGCCAGCAGCTTAAGGTCGGGGGAGAACACCGGGGAGCTGTTTTTT.

This clone was observed once. This rearrangement joins TRBV28 to TRBJ1-2, with D perhaps matching TRBD1 (6 bases). Germline V gene data show CDR1 as MDHEN and CDR2 as SYDVKM. The CDR3 extends over 12 amino acids. Trimming shortened V by 8 bases and J by 5 bases, and 12 bases separated the two germline ends. CDR3 coding DNA: TGTGCCAGCGGGGCCAGGGGTTATGGCTACACCTTC. This translates into CASGARGYGYTF.

This clone was counted once. The CDR3 coding sequence is TGCAGCGTTGAAGGGTTTAGGCTAGCGGTTTACAATGAGCAGTTCTTC. Protein: CSVEGFRLAVYNEQFF. The chain has TRBV29-1 and TRBJ2-1; 7 nucleotides align to TRBD2. J was trimmed by 4 bases and V by 1 base; bases with no gene match: 10. The germline V gene encodes CDR1 SQVTM and CDR2 ANQGSEA. This CDR3 is built from 16 residues.

V is TRBV6-4 and J is TRBJ2-1, with unresolved D. V lost 4 bases and J 4 bases, leaving 8 bases between the germline ends. CDR3 length equals 13 residues. CDR1 MRHNA and CDR2 SNTAGT come from the germline V gene. CDR3 in DNA: TGTGCCAGCAGTGCCTCTATATACAATGAGCAGTTCTTC. Translation gives CASSASIYNEQFF.

The gene calls are TRBV6-5 and TRBJ1-6, with 8 positions matching TRBD1. The CDR3 length is 15 residues. Germline V gene data show CDR1 as MNHEY and CDR2 as SVGAGI. V trimming: 0 bases; J trimming: 7 bases; junction bases outside the gene matches: 2. DNA of the CDR3: TGTGCCAGCAGTTACTCTACAGGGGGAAATTCACCCCTCCACTTT. It yields the protein CASSYSTGGNSPLHF.

This clone appeared a single time. The chain uses TRBV19 and TRBJ2-7; the match to TRBD2 covers 7 bases. V lost 5 bases, J lost 0 bases, and 7 bases stayed unmatched. Germline V gene sequence: CDR1 LNHDA, CDR2 SQIVND (reference sequence). CDR3 length: 15 amino acids. The CDR3: CASSSRLARSYEQYF. For the CDR3, the DNA is TGTGCCAGTAGTTCCCGACTAGCTCGCTCCTACGAGCAGTACTTC.

V usage is TRBV27 and J usage is TRBJ2-7; 7 bases match TRBD1. With 8 bases clipped from V and 7 bases from J, the junction kept 11 bases outside the gene matches. This CDR3 has 13 residues. Germline CDR1 reads MNHEY; CDR2 reads SMNVEV (reference sequence). The CDR3 DNA sequence: TGTGCCAGCGCAGGCACAGGGGTGCGGGAGCAGTACTTC. Translated: CASAGTGVREQYF.

This clone was observed a few times. The chain is built from TRBV27 and TRBJ1-3; possible D gene TRBD1, 5 bases. Trimming shortened V by 11 bases and J by 2 bases, and 13 bases separated the two germline ends. CDR3 length: 13 residues. The germline V gene encodes CDR1 MNHEY and CDR2 SMNVEV (reference sequence). The CDR3 DNA reads TGTGCCGAAAACAGGCAAACTGGAAACACCATATATTTT. This codes for CAENRQTGNTIYF.

The rearrangement joins TRBV5-1 to TRBJ2-1; 7 bases map to TRBD2. V lost 4 bases, J lost 3 bases, and 7 bases stayed unmatched. The CDR3 loop spans 15 amino acids. CDR1 is SGHRS, CDR2 YFSETQ, per germline. The DNA of the CDR3 is TGCGCCAGCAGCGAACTAGCGATCGGCTACAATGAGCAGTTCTTC. Residues: CASSELAIGYNEQFF. The full variable domain, its missing parts supplied by reference TRBV5-1 and TRBJ2-1, is KAGVTQTPRYLIKTRGQQVTLSCSPISGHRSVSWYQQTPGQGLQFLFEYFSETQRNKGNFPGRFSGRQFSNSRSEMNVSTLELGDSALYLCASSELAIGYNEQFFGPGTRLTVL.

This rearrangement joins TRBV28 to TRBJ1-5, with D perhaps matching TRBD1 (5 bases). Germline loops: CDR1 MDHEN, CDR2 SYDVKM. CDR3 size: 15 residues. V lost 3 bases, J lost 0 bases, and 9 bases lay in between. CDR3 residues: CASSLGGYSNQPQHF. The CDR3 DNA is TGTGCCAGCAGTTTGGGGGGGTATAGCAATCAGCCCCAGCATTTT.

This clone has only a few counts. At the DNA level, this CDR3 is encoded by other sequences in the same sample as well. The CDR3 coding sequence is TGCGCCAGCAGCTTGGGGGGGGGCAATCAGCCCCAGCATTTT. It encodes CASSLGGGNQPQHF. The chain employs TRBV5-1 and TRBJ1-5, with D tentatively TRBD1 (5 bases). V dropped 0 bases and J dropped 2 bases, with 6 bases sitting between them. There are 14 residues in the CDR3. Germline V gene sequence: CDR1 SGHRS, CDR2 YFSETQ.

In this sample, this clone turned up a few times. This chain joins TRBV7-9 and TRBJ2-6; the match to TRBD1 covers 8 bases. Trimming at V came to 1 base and at J to 0 bases, leaving 2 bases not matched to a gene. Germline V gene data show CDR1 as SEHNR and CDR2 as FQNEAQ (reference sequence). The CDR3 loop spans 17 amino acids. The CDR3 protein is CASSLGTGLSGANVLTF. CDR3 nucleotides: TGTGCCAGCAGCTTAGGGACAGGGCTCTCTGGGGCCAACGTCCTGACTTTC.

On this clone: A read error is possible here, since a much larger clone lies one base away. The chain recombines TRBV5-1 with TRBJ2-7; TRBD1 matches 8 bases. There are 13 residues in the CDR3. The J segment lost 3 bases and the V segment lost 4 bases, leaving 3 bases of the junction unmatched. The germline V gene encodes CDR1 SGHRS and CDR2 YFSETQ. CDR3 in DNA: TGCGCCAGCAGCCGACAGGGGAGCTACGAGCAGTACTTC. This codes for CASSRQGSYEQYF. Using reference TRBV5-1 and TRBJ2-7 for the parts outside the CDR3, the full variable domain is KAGVTQTPRYLIKTRGQQVTLSCSPISGHRSVSWYQQTPGQGLQFLFEYFSETQRNKGNFPGRFSGRQFSNSRSEMNVSTLELGDSALYLCASSRQGSYEQYFGPGTRLTVT.

This sequence joins TRBV5-6 and TRBJ1-3, with TRBD1 matching 9 bases. J gave up 3 bases and V 4 bases, and 8 bases lay outside the gene matches. The CDR3 spans 16 residues. Germline V CDR1 and CDR2: SGHDT, YYEEEE. The CDR3 DNA reads as TGTGCCAGCAGCGGCCGGACAGGGGTGGATGGAAACACCATATATTTT. Translated, it gives CASSGRTGVDGNTIYF.

The rearrangement joins TRBV30 to TRBJ2-2, with D perhaps matching TRBD2 (6 bases). The CDR3 runs to 14 residues. Germline V lookup: CDR1 GTSNPN, CDR2 SVGIG (reference sequence). V gave up 8 bases and J gave up 4 bases, with 17 bases separating them. Here the CDR3 reads CAQRRLASTGELFF. The CDR3 coding sequence is TGTGCCCAAAGACGGCTAGCGAGCACCGGGGAGCTGTTTTTT.

This chain links TRBV5-4 with TRBJ2-7; 10 positions match TRBD1. CDR3 length: 15 amino acids. V was pared by 4 bases and J by 5 bases, with 9 bases of the junction left unmatched. Per the germline V gene, CDR1 is SGHNT and CDR2 is YYREEE (reference sequence). CDR3 bases: TGTGCCAGCAGCACCCGGGACAGGGGCGTGGACGAGCAGTACTTC. It encodes CASSTRDRGVDEQYF.

The rearrangement uses TRBV19 and TRBJ2-1; possible D gene TRBD2, 6 bases. The CDR3 extends over 16 amino acids. Deletions cut 3 bases from V and 2 bases from J, with 14 bases between. In germline, CDR1 is LNHDA, CDR2 SQIVND (reference sequence). The CDR3 nucleotides read TGTGCCAGTAGTATCCTGACGGGAGTGACCTACAATGAGCAGTTCTTC. It is translated as CASSILTGVTYNEQFF.